This TCR beta chain comes out of a study of blood T cell repertoires in COVID-19 (dated by TCRdb to about 2020). Context from the whole study: Collaborator samples came from the United States, Italy and Spain and covered acute and convalescent phases of COVID-19. The material from the prospective study consisted of cDNA or gDNA derived from T cells, B-cell-depleted T cells, or PBMCs. Subjects who had been exposed to COVID-19, were actively infected with it, or had recovered from it provided the deeply sampled blood TCRbeta repertoires that made up the dataset. A freely available public database, intended as a resource for researchers studying the immune response to SARS-CoV-2, is where the repertoires were released. Samples came from the ongoing ImmuneRACE study (first 160 participants) plus 1,254 subjects from 6 global collaborators. Sample metadata almost always included a de-identified subject ID, COVID-19 status, age in years and sex. HLA class I and class II types, where available, came from metadata supplied by the sample provider rather than from assay-based typing. On the study overall, not on this receptor specifically: The amount of clinical and demographic metadata varied by source and participant and was provided uncurated.

Including cysteine and phenylalanine, the CDR3 has 15 amino acids. The DNA shown is the 45-base CDR3, in frame from base 1. Sequences MDHEN (CDR1) and SYDVKM (CDR2) are obtained from the germline V gene. The trim is 4 bases for V and 1 base for J, with a gap of 13 bases between the germline ends. Comments on this clone: Its target antigen remains unknown. No base qualities exist here, and no much larger clone lies one base off it.

TCRbeta CDR3 regions were amplified from genomic DNA using the immunoSEQ Assay, a bias-controlled multiplex PCR. The authors' analysis ran thus. Within the assay, amplification of reference gene primers was used to estimate how many nucleated cells each sample contained. To quantify the absolute abundance of each unique TCRbeta CDR3 rearrangement, sequence reads were collapsed and filtered. For each sample, productive Simpson clonality was calculated by taking the square root of Simpson's diversity index across productive rearrangements. Entries here come from immuneACCESS through TCRdb and include only in-frame sequences with V and J called. Some clones fail to appear in such tables; in the studies checked, an unresolved V gene covers under half of the shortfall, and the cause of the remainder is unknown. V and J calls and clone size are given by that table; D and trimming were obtained from the DNA. In this sample the table shows about 190,000 clones, more than 75% of which occur a single time. Less than 20% of the sample is in the top ten clones.

In the prospective study, participants were about 18 to 95 years old, resided in around 25 geographic areas of the United States, and were enrolled through a virtual design. To assign participants to cohorts, the prospective study relied on clinical history that participants themselves reported in a screening survey and a study questionnaire. Each participant in the prospective study had whole blood, serum and a nasopharyngeal or oropharyngeal swab collected by mobile phlebotomists. Participants in the prospective study had the option to provide additional blood draws and questionnaires over a roughly 2-month period. Before DNA extraction, prospective study blood samples were shipped either frozen or at room temperature.

This clonotype originated in a woman in her 50s with acute COVID-19. The sequence joins TRBV28 to TRBJ1-1, with TRBD1 as a weak D call on 6 bases. The sample consisted of PBMCs or T cells enriched from blood (not recorded which). The DNA reads TGTGCCAGCAGTTCTTCCGCCAGGGGGAACACTGAAGCTTTCTTT. Its protein is CASSSSARGNTEAFF.